The next 19 T cell receptor beta chains were all read from a single sample in a study of blood T cell repertoires in COVID-19. TCRdb's table, derived via immunoSEQ multiplex PCR, lists solely in-frame clones and lacks some. Here the sample spans about 140,000 clones, roughly 80% being singletons. Source material: peripheral blood. These TCRs come from a woman aged 50 to 60 with active or convalescent COVID-19.

This clone was found a few times. The J gene is TRBJ1-1, the V gene TRBV15, with D perhaps matching TRBD1 (5 bases). Deletions cut 2 bases from V and 4 bases from J, with 11 bases between. Germline CDR1 and CDR2: LNHNV and YYDKDF (reference sequence). This CDR3 region has 14 residues. The CDR3 bases are TGTGCCACCAGCAGACTCCCCACAGGCACTGAAGCTTTCTTT. Translated: CATSRLPTGTEAFF.

The rearrangement uses TRBV29-1 and TRBJ2-3, with a tentative D call TRBD1 (6 bases). The CDR3 has 13 amino acids. The germline gives CDR1 SQVTM, CDR2 ANQGSEA. Between the trimmed V and J ends, which lost 4 bases and 3 bases, there was a span of 11 bases. As DNA, the CDR3 is TGCAGCGTTGGGGACATCTCGACAGATACGCAGTATTTT. Translation gives CSVGDISTDTQYF.

CDR3 amino acids: CASSPGGLSNQPQHF. The CDR3 coding sequence is TGTGCCAGCAGCCCCGGAGGCCTTAGCAATCAGCCCCAGCATTTT. The J gene is TRBJ1-5, the V gene TRBV9; no clear D. From germline, CDR1 is SGDLS and CDR2 YYNGEE. CDR3 length equals 15 residues. The germline V and J ends were trimmed by 4 bases and 0 bases, with 11 bases remaining between them.

This chain links TRBV2 with TRBJ1-2, with D possibly TRBD1 on 5 matching bases. V was cut by 2 bases and J by 8 bases, with 12 bases left in between. Looked up from germline, CDR1 is SNHLY and CDR2 is FYNNEI. The CDR3 spans 13 residues. As DNA, the CDR3 is TGTGCCAGCAGTGAAACCGGGGGACGGGGCTACACCTTC. It specifies CASSETGGRGYTF.

A few counts support this clone. The chain carries TRBV6-1 and TRBJ2-3; TRBD1 aligns across 7 bases. Losses at the gene ends were 4 bases for V and 1 base for J; bases not matched to a gene: 8. The CDR3 spans 16 residues. Germline CDR1 and CDR2: MNHNS and SASEGT. The DNA of the CDR3 is TGTGCCAGCAGTGTAAGAGGGGGCCGGGGCACAGATACGCAGTATTTT. It is translated as CASSVRGGRGTDTQYF.

The V call is TRBV6-5, the J call TRBJ2-1; D not certain. CDR1 and CDR2 (germline): MNHEY, SVGAGI. This CDR3 is built from 13 residues. V gave up 6 bases and J gave up 6 bases, with 12 bases separating them. The CDR3: CASRRLTTNEQFF. The CDR3 DNA is TGTGCCAGCAGACGCCTAACCACCAATGAGCAGTTCTTC.

V and J are TRBV19 and TRBJ1-1; D may be TRBD1 (6 bases). The CDR3 extends over 17 amino acids. CDR1 is LNHDA and CDR2 is SQIVND in the germline V gene (reference sequence). The ends were cut back, 3 bases at V and 1 base at J, with 18 bases in the middle. CDR3 residues: CASSMGLGGPGNTEAFF. The CDR3 DNA is TGTGCCAGTAGTATGGGACTAGGGGGACCGGGGAACACTGAAGCTTTCTTT.

The rearrangement joins TRBV23-1 to TRBJ1-5, with a tentative D call TRBD1 (5 bases). TRBV23-1 is reported as an ORF; its role is uncertain. The CDR3 contains 12 residues. The germline V and J ends were trimmed by 6 bases and 3 bases, with 6 bases remaining between them. DNA of the CDR3: TGCGCCAGCAGGGACAACAATCAGCCCCAGCATTTT. This encodes CASRDNNQPQHF.

The chain combines TRBV6-6 with TRBJ1-6; a possible D gene is TRBD1 (5 bases). The ends were cut back, 4 bases at V and 9 bases at J, with 16 bases in the middle. CDR3 size: 15 residues. Germline values: CDR1 MNHNY, CDR2 SVGAGI (reference sequence). CDR3 region: CASSFPTDTSSPLHF. The DNA of the CDR3 is TGTGCCAGCAGTTTTCCGACAGATACCAGTTCACCCCTCCACTTT.

This chain's CDR3 is CASSLRYNQPQHF. The CDR3 region has the DNA TGTGCCAGCAGTTTGAGGTACAATCAGCCCCAGCATTTT. The V and J genes are TRBV12-3 or TRBV12-4 and TRBJ1-5; unclear D gene. This CDR3 comprises 13 residues. V lost 3 bases to trimming and J lost 3 bases, with 6 bases between them.

The chain employs TRBV5-6 and TRBJ2-7; the match to TRBD1 covers 9 bases. Germline V lookup: CDR1 SGHDT, CDR2 YYEEEE. The V segment lost 4 bases and the J segment 2 bases; nucleotides outside the gene matches: 4. The CDR3 has 14 amino acids. CDR3 coding DNA: TGTGCCAGCAGCCAGGGACAGGGCCCCTACGAGCAGTACTTC. Protein: CASSQGQGPYEQYF.

This sequence joins TRBV28 and TRBJ1-6; D is perhaps TRBD1 (5 bases). Per germline, CDR1 MDHEN and CDR2 SYDVKM. Trimming pared 7 bases from V and 8 bases from J, leaving 12 bases between. The CDR3 loop spans 13 amino acids. The CDR3 protein is CASIRDWDSPLHF. The CDR3 nucleotides read TGTGCCAGCATAAGGGACTGGGATTCACCCCTCCACTTT.

The rearrangement uses TRBV28 and TRBJ1-5; TRBD1 matches at 9 bases. The germline V gene has CDR1 MDHEN and CDR2 SYDVKM. V gave up 6 bases and J gave up 6 bases; unmatched junction bases: 0. This CDR3 is 12 amino acids long. CDR3: CASRQGAQPQHF. The CDR3, as DNA: TGTGCCAGCAGACAGGGGGCTCAGCCCCAGCATTTT.

The chain uses TRBV15 and TRBJ1-5; D gene unclear. Germline V gene sequence: CDR1 LNHNV, CDR2 YYDKDF (reference sequence). The CDR3 sequence is 12 residues long. The V gene lost 0 bases and the J gene lost 6 bases, with 3 bases spanning the gap. The CDR3 coding sequence is TGTGCCACCAGCAGAGATCTTCAGCCCCAGCATTTT. It specifies CATSRDLQPQHF.

In its sample, this clone was seen many times. This sequence joins TRBV2 and TRBJ1-3; 9 bases line up with TRBD1. This CDR3 comprises 16 residues. In germline, CDR1 is SNHLY, CDR2 FYNNEI. The J segment lost 1 base and the V segment lost 5 bases, leaving 6 bases of the junction unmatched. CDR3 region: CASSFGTGRSGNTIYF. The CDR3 DNA is TGTGCCAGCAGTTTCGGGACAGGGAGGTCTGGAAACACCATATATTTT. The full variable domain, in which reference TRBV2 and TRBJ1-3 provide the parts outside the CDR3, is EPEVTQTPSHQVTQMGQEVILRCVPISNHLYFYWYRQILGQKVEFLVSFYNNEISEKSEIFDDQFSVERPDGSNFTLKIRSTKLEDSAMYFCASSFGTGRSGNTIYFGEGSWLTVV.

The chain is built from TRBV29-1 and TRBJ2-5; D possibly corresponds to TRBD1 (6 bases). The V end was cut by 7 bases, the J end by 0 bases, with 12 bases between. Looked up from germline, CDR1 is SQVTM and CDR2 is ANQGSEA. CDR3 size: 13 residues. CDR3 nucleotide sequence: TGCAGCGGGGACATCCTGTACCAAGAGACCCAGTACTTC. Its protein product is CSGDILYQETQYF.

The genes are TRBV7-8 and TRBJ2-3; 13 bases agree with TRBD2. The CDR3 totals 16 residues. The germline CDR1 and CDR2 sequences are SGHVS and FQNEAQ. With V trimmed by 5 bases and J by 5 bases, 7 bases remained unmatched. CDR3 sequence (DNA): TGTGCCAGCAGCAGGACTAGCGGGGGTCCAGTAGATACGCAGTATTTT. Protein sequence: CASSRTSGGPVDTQYF.

The chain is built from TRBV6-2 or TRBV6-3 and TRBJ1-2; no clear D. CDR1 and CDR2 from the germline V gene are MNHEY and SVGEGT. The CDR3 extends over 15 amino acids. The germline V and J ends were trimmed by 4 bases and 7 bases, with 19 bases remaining between them. The CDR3 loop reads CASSSLRPGISGYTF. CDR3 coding DNA: TGTGCCAGCAGTTCTCTTCGTCCGGGGATAAGTGGCTACACCTTC.

The chain recombines TRBV11-2 with TRBJ1-1; D may be TRBD1 (5 bases). The length of the CDR3 is 14 residues. Germline CDR1 and CDR2: SGHAT and FQNNGV. With 3 bases removed from V and 4 bases from J, the gap between germline ends came to 12 bases. The CDR3 DNA reads TGTGCCAGCAGCTTGACGCAGGGTGCCACTGAAGCTTTCTTT. This sequence encodes CASSLTQGATEAFF.